The entry that follows covers one T cell receptor beta chain sequence. Its antigen is unknown. The CDR3 consists of 19 residues. Germline-derived CDR1 and CDR2 are SGHRS and YFSETQ. J lost 1 base, V lost 6 bases, and 21 bases had no gene match. The record originates from a study of regulatory T cells in long-lasting Graves disease. Study-wide results and limits: Persistent disease was associated with favored TRBV28 usage and with favored use of TRBJ1-2 and TRBJ2-5.

The sample's time point: persistent/refractory GD, antithyroid drugs over 5 years with positive TRAb. Preparation of the TCR library used RNA extracted from PBMCs. With iRepertoire HTBI primers and Arm-PCR of CDR3 regions, TCR beta libraries were built. TCRdb recomputed calls from the multiplex PCR reads with MiXCR, one row per CDR3 protein. Of approximately 400,000 distinct CDR3 sequences listed, 23% are singletons. The sequencing used peripheral blood mononuclear cells (PBMCs), collected when the disease was refractory, from a patient treated with antithyroid drugs. The rearrangement links TRBV5-1 to TRBJ2-5; TRBD2 matches 7 bases. The TCR comes from a female donor with Graves disease. The CDR3 coding sequence is TGCGCCAGCATGAAGGCCTCGTCAAGCGGGACGGTCCCCCAAGAGACCCAGTACTTC. This gives the protein CASMKASSSGTVPQETQYF.